This note documents a single T cell receptor beta chain sequence. Using immunoSEQ multiplex PCR, the repertoire was profiled, and TCRdb retains in-frame clones only, with some absent. The data show 200,000 to 250,000 clones, approximately 80% seen once. The data stem from a study of blood T cell repertoires in COVID-19. The germline CDR1 and CDR2 sequences are SGDLS and YYNGEE. The V end lost 0 bases, the J end lost 2 bases, and 9 bases lay between the germline ends. The CDR3 runs to 14 residues. The source material was PBMCs or T cells enriched from blood (not recorded which). This TCR came from a man between 60 and 75 years old who had recovered from COVID-19. This rearrangement joins TRBV9 to TRBJ2-7; D remains ambiguous. The chain's CDR3 is CASSVDGTTYEQYF. The CDR3 region has the DNA TGTGCCAGCAGCGTAGATGGCACGACCTACGAGCAGTACTTC.